These T cell receptor beta chains were read from a single sample in a study of cytomegalovirus exposure and HLA in healthy donors. This table comes from immunoSEQ multiplex PCR, and its TCRdb copy is limited to in-frame clones, with some not included. This sample carries some 100,000 clones, 77% of them seen once, and the ten largest clones take 9.5% to 12%. The sequenced material came from PBMCs. The receptors stem from a man in his forties in good health and CMV-seropositive. The conserved cysteine and the conserved F or W are not part of the CDR3 here.

>TRBV7-9|TRBJ2-5
SSSEQGETQY
>TRBV11-2|TRBJ2-5
ASVGLAEETQY
>TRBV9|TRBJ2-3
ASSVRSGGGPFDTQY
>TRBV9|TRBJ2-7
ASSVGAGSTYEQY
>TRBV19|TRBJ1-6
ASSVGQGVGSPLH
>TRBV7-2|TRBJ1-6
ASRGGGGSNNSPLH
>TRBV19|TRBJ2-6
ASSSGQGGNSGANVLT
>TRBV7-3|TRBJ2-5
ASSPGTGEETQY
>TRBV4-1|TRBJ1-1
ASSLEPPERVTEAF
>TRBV19|TRBJ2-5
ASSIVTGETQY
>TRBV6-4|TRBJ1-6
ASSRQGNSPPH